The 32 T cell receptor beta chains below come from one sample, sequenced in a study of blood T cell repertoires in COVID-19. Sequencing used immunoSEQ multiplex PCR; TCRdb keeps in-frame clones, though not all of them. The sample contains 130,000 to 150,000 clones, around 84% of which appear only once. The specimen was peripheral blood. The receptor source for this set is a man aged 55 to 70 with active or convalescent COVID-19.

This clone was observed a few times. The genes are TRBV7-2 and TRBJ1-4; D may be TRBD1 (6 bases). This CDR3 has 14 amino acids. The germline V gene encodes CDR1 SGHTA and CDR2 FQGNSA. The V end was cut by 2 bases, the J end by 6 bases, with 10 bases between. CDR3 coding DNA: TGTGCCAGCAGCTTAAGCAGGGGTGATGAAAAACTGTTTTTT. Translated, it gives CASSLSRGDEKLFF.

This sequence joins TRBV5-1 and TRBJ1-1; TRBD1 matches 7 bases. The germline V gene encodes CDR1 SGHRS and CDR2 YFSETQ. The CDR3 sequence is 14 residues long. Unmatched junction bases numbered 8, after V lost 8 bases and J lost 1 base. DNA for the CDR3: TGCGCCAGTTATACCGGGACAGCGAACACTGAAGCTTTCTTT. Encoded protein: CASYTGTANTEAFF.

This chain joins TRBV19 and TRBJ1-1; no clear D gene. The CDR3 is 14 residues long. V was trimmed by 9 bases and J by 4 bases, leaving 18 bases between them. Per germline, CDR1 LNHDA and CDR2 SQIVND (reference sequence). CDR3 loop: CASTRSGYGTEAFF. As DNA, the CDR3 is TGTGCCAGCACTCGGTCGGGTTATGGCACTGAAGCTTTCTTT.

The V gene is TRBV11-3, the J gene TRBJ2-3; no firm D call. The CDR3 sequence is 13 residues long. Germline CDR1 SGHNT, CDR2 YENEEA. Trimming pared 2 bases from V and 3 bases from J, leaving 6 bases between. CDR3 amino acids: CASSLRRTDTQYF. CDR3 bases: TGTGCCAGCAGCTTAAGGCGGACAGATACGCAGTATTTT.

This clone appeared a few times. CDR3 protein: CASSLLAGGNEQFF. The CDR3 DNA is TGTGCCAGCAGCTTATTGGCGGGAGGCAATGAGCAGTTCTTC. The gene calls are TRBV7-3 and TRBJ2-1, with 8 bases that match TRBD2. Germline assignment: CDR1 SGHTA and CDR2 FQGTGA. The CDR3 has 14 residues. Trimming took 2 bases from V and 6 from J; bases not matched to a gene: 3.

CDR3 protein: CASSPLVGAHVGYTF. The CDR3 bases are TGTGCCAGCTCACCACTAGTAGGGGCGCACGTCGGCTACACCTTC. The chain recombines TRBV18 with TRBJ1-2; perhaps TRBD1 as D (5 bases). CDR1 KGHSH and CDR2 LQKENI come from the germline V gene. The ends were cut back, 1 base at V and 8 bases at J, with 17 bases in the middle. CDR3 length: 15 amino acids.

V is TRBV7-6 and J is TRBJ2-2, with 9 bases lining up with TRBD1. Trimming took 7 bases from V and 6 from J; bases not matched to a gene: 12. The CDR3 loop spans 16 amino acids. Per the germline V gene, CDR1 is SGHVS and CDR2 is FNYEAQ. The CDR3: CASNIPGQGMAGELFF. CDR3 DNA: TGTGCCAGCAACATACCCGGACAGGGGATGGCCGGGGAGCTGTTTTTT.

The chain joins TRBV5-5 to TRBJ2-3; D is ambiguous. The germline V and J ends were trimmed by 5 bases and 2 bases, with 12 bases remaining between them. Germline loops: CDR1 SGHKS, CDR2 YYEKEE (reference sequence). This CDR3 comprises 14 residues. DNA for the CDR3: TGTGCCAGCAGACCCACCGGAGTCACAGATACGCAGTATTTT. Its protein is CASRPTGVTDTQYF. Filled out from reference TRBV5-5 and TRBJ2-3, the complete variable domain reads DAGVTQSPTHLIKTRGQQVTLRCSPISGHKSVSWYQQVLGQGPQFIFQYYEKEERGRGNFPDRFSARQFPNYSSELNVNALLLGDSALYLCASRPTGVTDTQYFGPGTRLTVL.

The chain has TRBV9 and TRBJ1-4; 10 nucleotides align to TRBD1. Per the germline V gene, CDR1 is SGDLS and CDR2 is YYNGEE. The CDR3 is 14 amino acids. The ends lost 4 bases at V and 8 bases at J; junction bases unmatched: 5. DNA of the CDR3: TGTGCCAGCAGCCCCCGGACAGGGGGGGAAAAACTGTTTTTT. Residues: CASSPRTGGEKLFF.

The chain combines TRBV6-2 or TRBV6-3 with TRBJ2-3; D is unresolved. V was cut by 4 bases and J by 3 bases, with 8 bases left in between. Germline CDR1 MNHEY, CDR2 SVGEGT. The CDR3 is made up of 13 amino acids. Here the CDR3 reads CASSFRRTDTQYF. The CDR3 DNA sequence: TGTGCCAGCAGTTTCCGGAGAACAGATACGCAGTATTTT.

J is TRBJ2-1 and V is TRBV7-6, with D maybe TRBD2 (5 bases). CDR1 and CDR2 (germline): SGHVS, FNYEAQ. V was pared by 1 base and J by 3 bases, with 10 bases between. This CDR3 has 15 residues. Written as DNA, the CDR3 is TGTGCCAGCAGCTTAGTTACGGGATTCTACAATGAGCAGTTCTTC. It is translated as CASSLVTGFYNEQFF.

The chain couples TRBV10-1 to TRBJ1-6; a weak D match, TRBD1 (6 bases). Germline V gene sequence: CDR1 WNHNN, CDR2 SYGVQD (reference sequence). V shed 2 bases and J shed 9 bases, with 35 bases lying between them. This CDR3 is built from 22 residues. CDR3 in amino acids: CASSEEWGGEGPEWSRPSPLHF. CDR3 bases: TGCGCCAGCAGTGAGGAGTGGGGGGGCGAAGGACCTGAATGGAGTAGGCCTTCACCCCTCCACTTT.

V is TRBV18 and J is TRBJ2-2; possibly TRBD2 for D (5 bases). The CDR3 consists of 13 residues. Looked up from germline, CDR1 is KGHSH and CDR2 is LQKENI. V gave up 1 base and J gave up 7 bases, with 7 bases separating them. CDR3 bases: TGTGCCAGCTCACCACTTCGGGACGGGGAGCTGTTTTTT. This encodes CASSPLRDGELFF.

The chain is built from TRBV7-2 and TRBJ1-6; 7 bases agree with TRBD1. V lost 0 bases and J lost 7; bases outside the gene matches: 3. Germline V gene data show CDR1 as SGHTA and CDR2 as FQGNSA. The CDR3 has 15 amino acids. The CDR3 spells CASSLARQGNSPLHF. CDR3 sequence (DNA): TGTGCCAGCAGCTTAGCGCGACAGGGCAATTCACCCCTCCACTTT.

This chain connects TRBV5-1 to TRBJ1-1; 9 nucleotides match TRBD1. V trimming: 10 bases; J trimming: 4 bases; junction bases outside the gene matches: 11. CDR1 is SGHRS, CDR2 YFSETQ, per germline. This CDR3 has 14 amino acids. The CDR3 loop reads CASGDTGGSTEAFF. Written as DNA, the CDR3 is TGCGCCTCGGGGGACACAGGGGGCTCCACTGAAGCTTTCTTT.

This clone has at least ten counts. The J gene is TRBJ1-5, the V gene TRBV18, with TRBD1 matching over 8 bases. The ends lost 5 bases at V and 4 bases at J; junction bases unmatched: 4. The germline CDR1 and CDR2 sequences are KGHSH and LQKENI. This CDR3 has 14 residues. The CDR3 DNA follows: TGTGCCAGCTCAACGACAGGGGATAATCAGCCCCAGCATTTT. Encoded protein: CASSTTGDNQPQHF.

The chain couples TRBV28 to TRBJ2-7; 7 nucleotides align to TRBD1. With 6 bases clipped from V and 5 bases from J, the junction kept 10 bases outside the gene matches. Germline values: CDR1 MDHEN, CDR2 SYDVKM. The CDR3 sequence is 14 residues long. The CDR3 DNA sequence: TGTGCCAGCAGCGGATCGACAGGGAACCACGAGCAGTACTTC. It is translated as CASSGSTGNHEQYF. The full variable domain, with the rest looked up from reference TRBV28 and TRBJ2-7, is DVKVTQSSRYLVKRTGEKVFLECVQDMDHENMFWYRQDPGLGLRLIYFSYDVKMKEKGDIPEGYSVSREKKERFSLILESASTNQTSMYLCASSGSTGNHEQYFGPGTRLTVT.

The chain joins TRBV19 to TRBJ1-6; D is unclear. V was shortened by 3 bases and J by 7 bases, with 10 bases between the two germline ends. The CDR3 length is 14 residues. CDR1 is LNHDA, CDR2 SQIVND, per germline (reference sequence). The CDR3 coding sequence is TGTGCCAGTAGTATGCGGGGTAAGAATTCACCCCTCCACTTT. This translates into CASSMRGKNSPLHF.

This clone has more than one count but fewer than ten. As DNA, the CDR3 is TGTGCCAGCAGCCGTCGGGGGAGTAATTCACCCCTCCACTTT. This encodes CASSRRGSNSPLHF. The chain combines TRBV6-2 or TRBV6-3 with TRBJ1-6; a possible D gene is TRBD1 (5 bases). Trimming took 6 bases from V and 6 from J, leaving 12 bases between them. This CDR3 has 14 amino acids. The germline gives CDR1 MNHEY, CDR2 SVGEGT.

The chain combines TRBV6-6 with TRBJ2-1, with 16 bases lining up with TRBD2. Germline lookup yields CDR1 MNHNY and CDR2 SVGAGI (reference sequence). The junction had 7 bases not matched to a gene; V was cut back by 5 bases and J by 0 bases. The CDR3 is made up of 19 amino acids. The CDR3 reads CASSRPGLAGGFSYNEQFF. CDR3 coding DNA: TGTGCCAGCAGTCGCCCGGGACTAGCGGGAGGGTTCTCCTACAATGAGCAGTTCTTC.

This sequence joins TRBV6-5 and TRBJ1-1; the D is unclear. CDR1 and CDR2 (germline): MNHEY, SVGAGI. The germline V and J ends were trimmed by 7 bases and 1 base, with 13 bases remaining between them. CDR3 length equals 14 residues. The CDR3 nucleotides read TGTGCCAGCACTAGAGGCGGAACGAACACTGAAGCTTTCTTT. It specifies CASTRGGTNTEAFF.

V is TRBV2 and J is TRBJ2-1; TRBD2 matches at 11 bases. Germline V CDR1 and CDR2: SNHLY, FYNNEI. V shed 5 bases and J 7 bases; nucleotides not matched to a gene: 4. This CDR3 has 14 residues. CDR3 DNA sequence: TGTGCCAGCAGTAAACTAGCGGGAGCAAATGAGCAGTTCTTC. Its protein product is CASSKLAGANEQFF. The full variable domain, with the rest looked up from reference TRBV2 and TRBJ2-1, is EPEVTQTPSHQVTQMGQEVILRCVPISNHLYFYWYRQILGQKVEFLVSFYNNEISEKSEIFDDQFSVERPDGSNFTLKIRSTKLEDSAMYFCASSKLAGANEQFFGPGTRLTVL.

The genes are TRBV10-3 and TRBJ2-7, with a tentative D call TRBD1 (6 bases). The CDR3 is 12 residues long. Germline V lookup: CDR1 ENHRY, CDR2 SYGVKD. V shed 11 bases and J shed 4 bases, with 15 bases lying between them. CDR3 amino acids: CAPQAGEYEQYF. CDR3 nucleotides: TGTGCCCCCCAGGCAGGGGAGTACGAGCAGTACTTC.

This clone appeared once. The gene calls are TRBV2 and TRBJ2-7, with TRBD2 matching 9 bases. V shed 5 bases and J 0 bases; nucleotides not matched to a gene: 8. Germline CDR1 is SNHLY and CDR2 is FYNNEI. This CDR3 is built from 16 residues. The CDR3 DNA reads TGTGCCAGCAGTTTCCGAGGCGGGGGGGGCTCCTACGAGCAGTACTTC. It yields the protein CASSFRGGGGSYEQYF.

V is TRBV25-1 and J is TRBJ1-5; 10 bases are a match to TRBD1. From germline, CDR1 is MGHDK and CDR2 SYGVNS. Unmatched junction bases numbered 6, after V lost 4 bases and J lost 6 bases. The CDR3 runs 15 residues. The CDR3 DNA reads TGTGCCAGCAGTGGGACAGGGGGAATCGGTCAGCCCCAGCATTTT. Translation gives CASSGTGGIGQPQHF.

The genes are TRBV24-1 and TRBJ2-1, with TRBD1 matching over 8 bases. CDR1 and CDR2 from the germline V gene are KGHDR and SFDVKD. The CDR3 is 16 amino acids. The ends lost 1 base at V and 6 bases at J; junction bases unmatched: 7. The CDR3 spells CATSDFGQGIGNEQFF. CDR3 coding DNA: TGTGCCACCAGTGATTTTGGACAGGGTATCGGCAATGAGCAGTTCTTC.

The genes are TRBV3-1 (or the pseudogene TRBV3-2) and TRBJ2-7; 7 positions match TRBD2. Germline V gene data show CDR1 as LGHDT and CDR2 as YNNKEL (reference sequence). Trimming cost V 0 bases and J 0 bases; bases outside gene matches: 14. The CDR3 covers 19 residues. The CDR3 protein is CASSQEVERENLYSYEQYF. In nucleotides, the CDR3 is TGTGCCAGCAGCCAAGAAGTCGAGCGGGAAAACCTTTACTCCTACGAGCAGTACTTC.

The CDR3 nucleotides are TGCAGCGCAGGACAGGGGGATCAGCCCCAGCATTTT. It codes for CSAGQGDQPQHF. V usage is TRBV29-1 and J usage is TRBJ1-5; 10 bases align to TRBD1. V was clipped by 7 bases and J by 5 bases; unmatched bases: 2. The CDR3 loop spans 12 amino acids. Looked up from germline, CDR1 is SQVTM and CDR2 is ANQGSEA.

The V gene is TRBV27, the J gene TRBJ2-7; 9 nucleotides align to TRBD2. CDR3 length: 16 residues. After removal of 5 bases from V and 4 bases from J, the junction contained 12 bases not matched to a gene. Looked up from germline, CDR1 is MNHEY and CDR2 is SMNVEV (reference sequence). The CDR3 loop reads CASSRDTGTSPYEQYF. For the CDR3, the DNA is TGTGCCAGCAGTCGAGATACCGGGACTAGCCCTTACGAGCAGTACTTC.

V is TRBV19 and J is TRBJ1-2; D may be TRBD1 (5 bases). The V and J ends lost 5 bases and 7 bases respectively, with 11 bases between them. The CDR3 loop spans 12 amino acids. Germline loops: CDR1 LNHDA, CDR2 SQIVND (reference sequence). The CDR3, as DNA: TGTGCCAGTAGTCTGGAGGGGTCTGGCTACACCTTC. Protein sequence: CASSLEGSGYTF.

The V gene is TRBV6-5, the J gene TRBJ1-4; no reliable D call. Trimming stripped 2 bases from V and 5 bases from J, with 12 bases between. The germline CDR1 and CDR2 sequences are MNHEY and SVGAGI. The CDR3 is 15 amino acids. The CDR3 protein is CASSYAAPQNEKLFF. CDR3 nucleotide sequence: TGTGCCAGCAGTTACGCGGCTCCTCAAAATGAAAAACTGTTTTTT.

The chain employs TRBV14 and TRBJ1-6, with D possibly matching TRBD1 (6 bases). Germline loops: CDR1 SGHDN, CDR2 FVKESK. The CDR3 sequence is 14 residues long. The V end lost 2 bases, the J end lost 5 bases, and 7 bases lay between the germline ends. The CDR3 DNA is TGTGCCAGCAGCCAAAGACAGGATAATTCACCCCTCCACTTT. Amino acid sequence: CASSQRQDNSPLHF.